Below, 18 T cell receptor beta chains from the same sample are listed, as sequenced in a study of blood T cell repertoires in COVID-19. Profiling relied on immunoSEQ multiplex PCR, and the TCRdb table lists in-frame clones only, not all of them. The data contain 400,000 or so clones, over 85% of them singletons. The sequenced material came from peripheral blood. The receptors were sampled from a man between 18 and 29 years old with COVID-19, enrolled during active disease.

The chain links TRBV2 to TRBJ2-7; 11 bases are a match to TRBD2. The CDR3 is made up of 14 amino acids. Germline loops: CDR1 SNHLY, CDR2 FYNNEI. Trimming cost V 5 bases and J 4 bases; bases outside gene matches: 4. The CDR3 sequence is CASSSGLAVYEQYF. The CDR3 DNA reads TGTGCCAGCAGTTCGGGACTAGCGGTATACGAGCAGTACTTC.

This clone was detected only a few times. V and J are TRBV2 and TRBJ2-7; D perhaps matches TRBD2 (6 bases). The CDR3 covers 14 residues. Germline V lookup: CDR1 SNHLY, CDR2 FYNNEI. V gave up 0 bases and J gave up 6 bases, with 12 bases separating them. This CDR3 is CASSEARRGGEQYF. The CDR3 bases are TGTGCCAGCAGTGAAGCGCGAAGGGGAGGCGAGCAGTACTTC.

V is TRBV2 and J is TRBJ1-1, with D perhaps TRBD1 (5 bases). From germline, CDR1 is SNHLY and CDR2 FYNNEI. Trimming stripped 7 bases from V and 0 bases from J, with 9 bases between. The CDR3 loop spans 13 amino acids. The CDR3 protein is CASKTAMNTEAFF. CDR3 coding DNA: TGTGCCAGCAAGACAGCAATGAACACTGAAGCTTTCTTT.

The rearrangement links TRBV7-9 to TRBJ1-5, with 7 bases that match TRBD1. The junction had 13 bases not matched to a gene; V was cut back by 5 bases and J by 0 bases. The CDR3 runs 18 residues. Germline CDR1 is SEHNR and CDR2 is FQNEAQ (reference sequence). CDR3 in amino acids: CASSRNRGFSDSNQPQHF. DNA for the CDR3: TGTGCCAGCAGCCGCAACAGGGGTTTCTCCGATAGCAATCAGCCCCAGCATTTT.

The J gene is TRBJ1-1, the V gene TRBV7-6, with D unclear. Trimming cost V 1 base and J 0 bases, with 6 bases left between them. The CDR3 has 14 residues. Germline CDR1 SGHVS, CDR2 FNYEAQ. The CDR3 bases are TGTGCCAGCAGCTTAGGCAGGATGAACACTGAAGCTTTCTTT. This sequence encodes CASSLGRMNTEAFF.

The chain joins TRBV21-1 to TRBJ2-4; the listed D gene, TRBD1, was not tested against the DNA. TRBV21-1 is an annotated pseudogene. CDR3 length equals 17 residues. The CDR3 loop reads CASSNQRQGRAKNIQYF. CDR3 nucleotide sequence: TGTGCCAGCAGCAACCAGAGACAGGGGAGGGCCAAAAACATTCAGTACTTC.

The J gene is TRBJ2-5, the V gene TRBV6-2 or TRBV6-3, with 14 bases fitting TRBD2. The CDR3 contains 18 residues. The ends lost 6 bases at V and 1 base at J; junction bases unmatched: 10. Germline values: CDR1 MNHEY, CDR2 SVGEGT. The CDR3 sequence: CASSNRLAGGPPQETQYF. The CDR3 DNA sequence: TGTGCCAGCAGCAATCGACTAGCGGGAGGGCCCCCCCAAGAGACCCAGTACTTC.

This chain connects TRBV5-4 to TRBJ1-2, with 8 bases aligning to TRBD1. The CDR3 is made up of 15 amino acids. Germline CDR1 and CDR2: SGHNT and YYREEE (reference sequence). Trimming cost V 0 bases and J 4 bases; bases outside gene matches: 5. CDR3 in amino acids: CASSLAGGEGYGYTF. As DNA, the CDR3 is TGTGCCAGCAGCTTGGCAGGGGGCGAAGGCTATGGCTACACCTTC.

The CDR3 DNA sequence: TGCAGCGCCACCTCGTCGGGACTCGCCAATGAGCAGTTCTTC. It codes for CSATSSGLANEQFF. The chain joins TRBV29-1 to TRBJ2-1; D is possibly TRBD2 (6 bases). The CDR3 has 14 amino acids. Trimming pared 7 bases from V and 6 bases from J, leaving 19 bases between. Per germline, CDR1 SQVTM and CDR2 ANQGSEA.

As DNA, the CDR3 is TGTGCCAGCAGCGGCCGAGCGGCACTGAACACCGGGGAGCTGTTTTTT. This codes for CASSGRAALNTGELFF. The rearrangement links TRBV4-2 to TRBJ2-2; tentative D call: TRBD2 (5 bases). The germline V and J ends were trimmed by 5 bases and 1 base, with 14 bases remaining between them. Germline V gives CDR1 LGHNA, CDR2 YNFKEQ. CDR3 length equals 16 residues.

The V gene is TRBV3-1 (or the pseudogene TRBV3-2), the J gene TRBJ2-2; weak D call: TRBD2 (5 bases). CDR3 length: 13 residues. The V gene's germline CDR1 is LGHDT and CDR2 YNNKEL (reference sequence). The V and J ends lost 8 bases and 5 bases respectively, with 12 bases between them. The CDR3 DNA is TGTGCCAGCGGACTCTTAGGGACCGGGGAGCTGTTTTTT. It yields the protein CASGLLGTGELFF.

This clone appeared a single time. This chain connects TRBV11-2 to TRBJ2-5; 7 bases are shared with TRBD1. The CDR3 is made up of 14 amino acids. Germline values: CDR1 SGHAT, CDR2 FQNNGV. The trim removed 4 bases at V and 1 base at J, leaving 3 bases unmatched. CDR3 DNA sequence: TGTGCCAGCAGCTCTAGGGGGCTCCAAGAGACCCAGTACTTC. This translates into CASSSRGLQETQYF. Full variable domain (remainder filled in from reference TRBV11-2 and TRBJ2-5): EAGVAQSPRYKIIEKRQSVAFWCNPISGHATLYWYQQILGQGPKLLIQFQNNGVVDDSQLPKDRFSAERLKGVDSTLKIQPAKLEDSAVYLCASSSRGLQETQYFGPGTRLLVL.

This clone was seen a handful of times. The V call is TRBV6-6, the J call TRBJ1-1; 8 nucleotides agree with TRBD1. Germline loops: CDR1 MNHNY, CDR2 SVGAGI (reference sequence). The CDR3 is 14 residues long. The junction had 7 bases not matched to a gene; V was cut back by 6 bases and J by 4 bases. The CDR3: CASRRQGIPTEAFF. In nucleotides, the CDR3 is TGTGCCAGCAGACGACAGGGGATCCCCACTGAAGCTTTCTTT.

This chain connects TRBV7-9 to TRBJ1-1; unclear D gene. CDR1 SEHNR and CDR2 FQNEAQ come from the germline V gene (reference sequence). This CDR3 has 11 residues. V dropped 5 bases and J dropped 10 bases, with 11 bases sitting between them. This CDR3 is CASSPGPVAFF. CDR3 nucleotide sequence: TGTGCCAGCAGCCCTGGCCCCGTAGCTTTCTTT.

This clone was seen once. This chain links TRBV7-3 with TRBJ2-5; 14 positions match TRBD2. Unmatched junction bases numbered 6, after V lost 5 bases and J lost 4 bases. Germline CDR1 and CDR2: SGHTA and FQGTGA. CDR3 length: 16 residues. The CDR3 sequence: CASSPSTSGRGETQYF. The DNA for the CDR3 is TGTGCCAGCAGCCCGTCGACTAGCGGGAGGGGAGAGACCCAGTACTTC.

This rearrangement joins TRBV7-3 to TRBJ2-1, with 10 bases lining up with TRBD2. The CDR3 length is 16 residues. The V segment lost 0 bases and the J segment 6 bases; nucleotides outside the gene matches: 5. Germline-derived CDR1 and CDR2 are SGHTA and FQGTGA. CDR3 nucleotide sequence: TGTGCCAGCAGCTTAACTGCTAGCGGGAGAAGCAATGAGCAGTTCTTC. Its protein product is CASSLTASGRSNEQFF.

The table lists this clone with a count of one. The rearrangement joins TRBV7-2 to TRBJ2-1; TRBD2 agrees at 8 bases. J lost 6 bases, V lost 6 bases, and 7 bases had no gene match. Germline V gene lookup returns CDR1 SGHTA and CDR2 FQGNSA. The CDR3 is 14 amino acids. In nucleotides, the CDR3 is TGTGCCAGCAGTGAGGGACTAGTGATCAATGAGCAGTTCTTC. It encodes CASSEGLVINEQFF. Using reference TRBV7-2 and TRBJ2-1 for the parts outside the CDR3, the full variable domain is GAGVSQSPSNKVTEKGKDVELRCDPISGHTALYWYRQSLGQGLEFLIYFQGNSAPDKSGLPSDRFSAERTGGSVSTLTIQRTQQEDSAVYLCASSEGLVINEQFFGPGTRLTVL.

This clone was seen many times. J is TRBJ2-1 and V is TRBV2, with 9 bases fitting TRBD2. The CDR3 runs 15 residues. From germline, CDR1 is SNHLY and CDR2 FYNNEI. The V and J ends lost 6 bases and 6 bases, in that order; junction bases with no gene match: 9. CDR3 nucleotides: TGTGCCAGCAGCCACTCGGGACTAGCACTCAATGAGCAGTTCTTC. Encoded protein: CASSHSGLALNEQFF.